The 20 T cell receptor beta chains below were found in one sample sequenced in a study of control samples from healthy donors and cancer patients. Assay used: immunoSEQ multiplex PCR; TCRdb lists only in-frame clones, some missing. This sample has 100,000 or so clones; around three quarters occur once, and the top ten carry roughly a tenth. The specimen was blood. The source is a woman in her 30s in good health.

The chain couples TRBV7-6 to TRBJ2-7; 9 bases align to TRBD1. CDR3 size: 14 residues. J was trimmed by 6 bases and V by 4 bases; bases with no gene match: 7. Germline V lookup: CDR1 SGHVS, CDR2 FNYEAQ. The CDR3 sequence is CASSSPGTGCEQYF. CDR3 bases: TGTGCCAGCAGCTCCCCCGGGACAGGGTGCGAGCAGTACTTC.

This chain links TRBV10-1 with TRBJ2-1; D tentatively reads TRBD1 or TRBD2 (5 bases each). From germline, CDR1 is WNHNN and CDR2 SYGVQD (reference sequence). V lost 2 bases to trimming and J lost 6 bases, with 17 bases between them. The CDR3 totals 16 residues. The CDR3, as DNA: TGCGCCAGCAGTGAGCTCGGGACCGGCGCTTTCAATGAGCAGTTCTTC. Protein: CASSELGTGAFNEQFF.

The chain recombines TRBV4-2 with TRBJ1-2; tentatively, D is TRBD1 (5 bases). The germline CDR1 and CDR2 sequences are LGHNA and YNFKEQ. Trimming cost V 4 bases and J 0 bases, with 18 bases left between them. The CDR3 has 17 amino acids. CDR3 sequence (DNA): TGTGCCAGCAGCCCGAAAAGGGGAGGGTCTTCTAACTATGGCTACACCTTC. Its protein product is CASSPKRGGSSNYGYTF.

This chain uses TRBV3-1 (or the pseudogene TRBV3-2) with TRBJ2-1; possibly TRBD1 or TRBD2 for D (5 bases each). The CDR3 is 14 residues long. V lost 3 bases and J lost 6, with 12 bases in between. Germline CDR1 is LGHDT and CDR2 is YNNKEL (reference sequence). This CDR3 is CASSHRGPINEQFF. CDR3 DNA: TGTGCCAGCAGCCATAGGGGACCTATCAATGAGCAGTTCTTC.

The rearrangement joins TRBV5-1 to TRBJ2-2; TRBD2 aligns across 13 bases. Looked up from germline, CDR1 is SGHRS and CDR2 is YFSETQ. V was clipped by 0 bases and J by 1 base; unmatched bases: 3. The CDR3 is made up of 18 amino acids. This CDR3 is CASSLGLAGGLNTGELFF. CDR3 sequence (DNA): TGCGCCAGCAGCTTGGGACTAGCGGGGGGCCTGAACACCGGGGAGCTGTTTTTT.

This rearrangement joins TRBV20-1 to TRBJ2-5; no clear D. The CDR3 length is 11 residues. The germline V gene encodes CDR1 DFQATT and CDR2 SNEGSKA (reference sequence). The CDR3 sequence is CTASQQETQYF. The DNA of the CDR3 is TGCACCGCGAGCCAACAAGAGACCCAGTACTTC.

Details on this clone: Other DNA sequences from this sample encode an identical CDR3 as well. The chain recombines TRBV5-1 with TRBJ1-2; TRBD1 aligns across 10 bases. The J segment lost 0 bases and the V segment lost 3 bases, leaving 2 bases of the junction unmatched. This CDR3 region has 15 residues. Germline loops: CDR1 SGHRS, CDR2 YFSETQ. CDR3 nucleotides: TGCGCCAGCAGCTCCGGACAGGGGGCTAACTATGGCTACACCTTC. Encoded protein: CASSSGQGANYGYTF.

The rearrangement joins TRBV2 to TRBJ2-3, with 8 bases matching TRBD1. The trim removed 5 bases at V and 1 base at J, leaving 8 bases unmatched. Germline values: CDR1 SNHLY, CDR2 FYNNEI. The CDR3 contains 16 residues. CDR3 sequence: CASSQTGARGTDTQYF. For the CDR3, the DNA is TGTGCCAGCAGTCAGACAGGGGCACGGGGCACAGATACGCAGTATTTT.

This chain connects TRBV6-2 or TRBV6-3 to TRBJ1-2; possible D gene TRBD1, 5 bases. This CDR3 is built from 15 residues. V was cut by 2 bases and J by 3 bases, with 13 bases left in between. Germline V gene sequence: CDR1 MNHEY, CDR2 SVGEGT. CDR3 DNA sequence: TGTGCCAGCAGTTACGTTGGGACCCTCCACTATGGCTACACCTTC. Amino acids: CASSYVGTLHYGYTF.

The chain uses TRBV29-1 and TRBJ2-1, with TRBD1 identical over 11 bases. The V and J ends lost 6 bases and 14 bases, in that order; junction bases with no gene match: 6. The germline CDR1 and CDR2 sequences are SQVTM and ANQGSEA. The CDR3 is made up of 11 amino acids. The CDR3 here is CSVDRGQGEFF. CDR3 DNA: TGCAGCGTGGACAGGGGGCAGGGGGAGTTCTTC.

The sample holds a few counts of this clone. The J gene is TRBJ1-1, the V gene TRBV7-2; D remains ambiguous. The CDR3 runs 14 residues. CDR1 and CDR2 (germline): SGHTA, FQGNSA. Trimming cost V 3 bases and J 0 bases, with 8 bases left between them. The CDR3, as DNA: TGTGCCAGCAGCTTGGAGGGAATGAACACTGAAGCTTTCTTT. Its translation: CASSLEGMNTEAFF.

The chain is built from TRBV12-5 and TRBJ1-2, with TRBD1 matching 10 bases. The germline V gene encodes CDR1 LGHNT and CDR2 FRNRAP. The CDR3 length is 18 residues. Trimming cost V 3 bases and J 0 bases; bases outside gene matches: 10. The CDR3 is CASGFGQGGRLANYGYTF. CDR3 coding DNA: TGTGCTAGTGGTTTCGGACAGGGGGGCCGCCTAGCTAACTATGGCTACACCTTC.

This clone was detected only once. The V and J genes are TRBV4-2 and TRBJ2-3; TRBD2 agrees at 9 bases. Trimming removed 3 bases from V and 0 bases from J; junction bases left unmatched: 7. The CDR3 runs 17 residues. The germline V gene encodes CDR1 LGHNA and CDR2 YNFKEQ. CDR3 DNA: TGTGCCAGCAGCCACACGTTAGCGGGGGACAGCACAGATACGCAGTATTTT. Encoded protein: CASSHTLAGDSTDTQYF.

This clone was observed a handful of times. The V call is TRBV3-1 (or the pseudogene TRBV3-2), the J call TRBJ1-2, with TRBD1 matching 9 bases. J gave up 6 bases and V 0 bases, and 5 bases lay outside the gene matches. The CDR3 spans 15 residues. Germline V gives CDR1 LGHDT, CDR2 YNNKEL (reference sequence). In DNA form, the CDR3 reads TGTGCCAGCAGCCAAGAGACAGGGGGAGGGAATGGCTACACCTTC. This translates into CASSQETGGGNGYTF.

This rearrangement joins TRBV7-8 to TRBJ2-6; D possibly matches TRBD1 or TRBD2 (5 bases each). The CDR3 is made up of 17 amino acids. The ends were cut back, 1 base at V and 0 bases at J, with 10 bases in the middle. In germline, CDR1 is SGHVS, CDR2 FQNEAQ. In nucleotides, the CDR3 is TGTGCCAGCAGCTTAGTTTCAGGGAGCTCTGGGGCCAACGTCCTGACTTTC. Protein sequence: CASSLVSGSSGANVLTF.

This chain links TRBV7-2 with TRBJ1-3, with 10 bases identical to TRBD1. Germline trimming cut 5 bases from V and 3 bases from J; bases unmatched to any gene: 4. The CDR3 has 15 amino acids. Germline assignment: CDR1 SGHTA and CDR2 FQGNSA. The CDR3, as DNA: TGTGCCAGCAGCCGGACAGGGGGGGTTGGAAACACCATATATTTT. Encoded protein: CASSRTGGVGNTIYF.

This sequence joins TRBV6-2 or TRBV6-3 and TRBJ2-3, with TRBD2 identical over 8 bases. Germline trimming cut 4 bases from V and 3 bases from J; bases unmatched to any gene: 6. From germline, CDR1 is MNHEY and CDR2 SVGEGT. The CDR3 runs to 15 residues. The CDR3: CASSFQRGRTDTQYF. In DNA form, the CDR3 reads TGTGCCAGCAGTTTCCAGCGGGGGAGAACAGATACGCAGTATTTT.

This clone was counted a few times. The chain is built from TRBV9 and TRBJ1-2; D is unresolved. CDR3 length: 13 amino acids. V was shortened by 4 bases and J by 0 bases, with 7 bases between the two germline ends. CDR1 and CDR2 from the germline V gene are SGDLS and YYNGEE. In nucleotides, the CDR3 is TGTGCCAGCAGCCCACTCGCTAACTATGGCTACACCTTC. As protein: CASSPLANYGYTF.

This chain uses TRBV3-1 (or the pseudogene TRBV3-2) with TRBJ2-5, with D uncertain. The CDR3 loop spans 12 amino acids. CDR1 and CDR2 from the germline V gene are LGHDT and YNNKEL (reference sequence). Trimming took off 1 base at V and 5 bases at J, with 5 bases between the two ends. CDR3 DNA sequence: TGTGCCAGCAGCCAAGGGGATGAGACCCAGTACTTC. This codes for CASSQGDETQYF.

The chain carries TRBV19 and TRBJ1-1; the match to TRBD1 covers 9 bases. This CDR3 comprises 20 residues. The germline V gene encodes CDR1 LNHDA and CDR2 SQIVND (reference sequence). The J segment lost 0 bases and the V segment lost 3 bases, leaving 17 bases of the junction unmatched. CDR3 protein: CASSITGGRGNVYMNTEAFF. The CDR3 DNA follows: TGTGCCAGTAGTATCACAGGGGGCCGAGGGAACGTTTATATGAACACTGAAGCTTTCTTT.